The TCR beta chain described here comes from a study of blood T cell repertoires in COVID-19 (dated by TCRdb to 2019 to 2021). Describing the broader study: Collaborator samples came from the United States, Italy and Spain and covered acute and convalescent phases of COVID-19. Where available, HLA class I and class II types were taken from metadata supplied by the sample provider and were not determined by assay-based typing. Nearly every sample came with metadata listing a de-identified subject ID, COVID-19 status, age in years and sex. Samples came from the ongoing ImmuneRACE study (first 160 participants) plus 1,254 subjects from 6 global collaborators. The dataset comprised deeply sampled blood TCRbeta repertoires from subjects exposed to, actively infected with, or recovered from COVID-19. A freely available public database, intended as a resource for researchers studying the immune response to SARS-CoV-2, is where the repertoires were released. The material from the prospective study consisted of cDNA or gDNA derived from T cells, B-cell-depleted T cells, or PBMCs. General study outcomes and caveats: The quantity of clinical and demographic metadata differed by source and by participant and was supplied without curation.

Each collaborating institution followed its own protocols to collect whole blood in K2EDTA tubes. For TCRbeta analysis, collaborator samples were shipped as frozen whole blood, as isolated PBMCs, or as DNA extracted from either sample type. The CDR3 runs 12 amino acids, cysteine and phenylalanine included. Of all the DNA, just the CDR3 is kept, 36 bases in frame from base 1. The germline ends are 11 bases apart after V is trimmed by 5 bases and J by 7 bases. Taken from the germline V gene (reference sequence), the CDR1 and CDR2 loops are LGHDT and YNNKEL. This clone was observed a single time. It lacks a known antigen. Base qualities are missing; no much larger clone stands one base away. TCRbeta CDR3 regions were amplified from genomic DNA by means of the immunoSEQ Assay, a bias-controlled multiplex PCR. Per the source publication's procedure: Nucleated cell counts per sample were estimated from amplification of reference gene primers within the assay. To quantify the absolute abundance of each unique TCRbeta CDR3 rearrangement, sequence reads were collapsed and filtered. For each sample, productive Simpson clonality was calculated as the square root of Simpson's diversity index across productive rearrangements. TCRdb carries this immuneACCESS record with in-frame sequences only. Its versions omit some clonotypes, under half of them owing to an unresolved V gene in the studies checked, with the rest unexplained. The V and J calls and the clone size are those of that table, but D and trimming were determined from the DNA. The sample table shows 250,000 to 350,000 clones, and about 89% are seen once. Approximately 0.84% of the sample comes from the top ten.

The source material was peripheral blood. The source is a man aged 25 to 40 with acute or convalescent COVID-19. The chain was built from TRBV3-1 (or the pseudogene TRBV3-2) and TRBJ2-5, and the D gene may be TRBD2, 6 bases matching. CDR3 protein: CASSTRGGTQYF. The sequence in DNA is TGTGCCAGCAGCACGCGGGGTGGGACCCAGTACTTC.